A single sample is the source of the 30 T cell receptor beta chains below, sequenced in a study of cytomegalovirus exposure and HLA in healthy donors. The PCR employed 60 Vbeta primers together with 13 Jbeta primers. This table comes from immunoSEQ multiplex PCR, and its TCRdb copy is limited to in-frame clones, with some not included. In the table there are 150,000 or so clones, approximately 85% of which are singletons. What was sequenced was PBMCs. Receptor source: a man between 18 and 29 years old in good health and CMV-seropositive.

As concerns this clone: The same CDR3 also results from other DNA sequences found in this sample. The CDR3 coding sequence is TGCGCCAGCAGCCCCTGGACGGGAAGCTCCTACGAGCAGTACTTC. Translation gives CASSPWTGSSYEQYF. J is TRBJ2-7 and V is TRBV5-1, with D possibly being TRBD2 (5 bases). The CDR3 loop spans 15 amino acids. The V end was cut by 4 bases, the J end by 0 bases, with 14 bases between. Germline CDR1 is SGHRS and CDR2 is YFSETQ. Filled out from reference TRBV5-1 and TRBJ2-7, the complete variable domain reads KAGVTQTPRYLIKTRGQQVTLSCSPISGHRSVSWYQQTPGQGLQFLFEYFSETQRNKGNFPGRFSGRQFSNSRSEMNVSTLELGDSALYLCASSPWTGSSYEQYFGPGTRLTVT.

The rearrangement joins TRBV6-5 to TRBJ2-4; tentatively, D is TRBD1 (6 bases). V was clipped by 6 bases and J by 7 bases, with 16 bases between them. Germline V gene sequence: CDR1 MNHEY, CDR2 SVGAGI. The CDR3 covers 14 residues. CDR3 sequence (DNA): TGTGCCAGCAGATCAGGAACTACAGGGAACATTCAGTACTTC. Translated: CASRSGTTGNIQYF.

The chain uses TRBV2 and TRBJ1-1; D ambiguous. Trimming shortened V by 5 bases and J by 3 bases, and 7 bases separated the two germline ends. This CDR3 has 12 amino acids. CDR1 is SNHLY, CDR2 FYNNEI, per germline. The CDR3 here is CASSLSYTEAFF. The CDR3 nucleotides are TGTGCCAGCAGTCTCAGTTACACTGAAGCTTTCTTT.

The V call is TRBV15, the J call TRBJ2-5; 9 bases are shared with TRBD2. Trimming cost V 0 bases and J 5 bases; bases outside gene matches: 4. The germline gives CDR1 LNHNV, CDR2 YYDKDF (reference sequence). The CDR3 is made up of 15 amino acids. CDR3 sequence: CATSRDRSGGETQYF. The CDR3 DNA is TGTGCCACCAGCAGAGATCGAAGCGGGGGGGAGACCCAGTACTTC. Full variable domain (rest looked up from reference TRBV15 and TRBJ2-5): DAMVIQNPRYQVTQFGKPVTLSCSQTLNHNVMYWYQQKSSQAPKLLFHYYDKDFNNEADTPDNFQSRRPNTSFCFLDIRSPGLGDTAMYLCATSRDRSGGETQYFGPGTRLLVL.

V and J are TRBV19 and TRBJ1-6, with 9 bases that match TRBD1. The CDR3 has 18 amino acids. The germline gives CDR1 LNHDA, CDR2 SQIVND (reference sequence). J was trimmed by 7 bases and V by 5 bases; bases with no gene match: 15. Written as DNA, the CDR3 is TGTGCCAGTAGTCAAGAGGGGGGGGGACAGGGTCGGAATTCACCCCTCCACTTT. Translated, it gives CASSQEGGGQGRNSPLHF.

The chain's CDR3 is CASTLGGHEQYF. The CDR3 nucleotides read TGTGCCAGCACCCTTGGGGGCCACGAGCAGTACTTC. This sequence joins TRBV28 and TRBJ2-7; a weak D match, TRBD1 (6 bases). The V end was cut by 7 bases, the J end by 5 bases, with 12 bases between. Germline-derived CDR1 and CDR2 are MDHEN and SYDVKM. This CDR3 spans 12 amino acids.

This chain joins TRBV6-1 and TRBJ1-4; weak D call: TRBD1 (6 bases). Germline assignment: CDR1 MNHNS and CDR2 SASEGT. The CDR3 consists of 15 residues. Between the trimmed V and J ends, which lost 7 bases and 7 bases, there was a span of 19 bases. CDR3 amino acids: CASTTLRGAVEKLFF. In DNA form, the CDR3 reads TGTGCCAGCACGACGTTGCGGGGGGCGGTTGAAAAACTGTTTTTT.

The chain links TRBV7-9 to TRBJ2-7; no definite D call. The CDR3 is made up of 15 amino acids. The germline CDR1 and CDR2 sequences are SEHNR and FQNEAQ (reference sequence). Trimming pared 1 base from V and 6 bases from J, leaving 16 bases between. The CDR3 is CASSLDSPQVGEQYF. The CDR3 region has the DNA TGTGCCAGCAGCTTAGATTCCCCCCAGGTGGGCGAGCAGTACTTC.

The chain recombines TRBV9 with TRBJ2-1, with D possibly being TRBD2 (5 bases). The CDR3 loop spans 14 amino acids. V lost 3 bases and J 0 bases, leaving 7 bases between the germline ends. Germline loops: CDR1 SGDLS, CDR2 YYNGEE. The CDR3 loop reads CASSAAGSYNEQFF. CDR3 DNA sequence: TGTGCCAGCAGCGCCGCGGGCTCCTACAATGAGCAGTTCTTC.

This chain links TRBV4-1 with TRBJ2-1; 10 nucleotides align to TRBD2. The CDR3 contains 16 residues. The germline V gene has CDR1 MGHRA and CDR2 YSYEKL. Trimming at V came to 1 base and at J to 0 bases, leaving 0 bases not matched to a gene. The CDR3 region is CASSQVAGGSYNEQFF. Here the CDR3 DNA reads TGCGCCAGCAGCCAAGTAGCGGGGGGCTCCTACAATGAGCAGTTCTTC.

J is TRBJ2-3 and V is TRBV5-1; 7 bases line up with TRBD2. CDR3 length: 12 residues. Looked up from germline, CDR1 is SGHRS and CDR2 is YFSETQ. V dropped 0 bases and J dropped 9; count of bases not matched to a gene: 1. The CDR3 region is CASSLGEGTQYF. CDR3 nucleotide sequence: TGCGCCAGCAGCTTGGGGGAGGGAACGCAGTATTTT.

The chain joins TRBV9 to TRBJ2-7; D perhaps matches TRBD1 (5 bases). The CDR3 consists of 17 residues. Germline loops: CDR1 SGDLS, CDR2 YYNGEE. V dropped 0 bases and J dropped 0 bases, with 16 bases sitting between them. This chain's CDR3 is CASSVDTGYVPSYEQYF. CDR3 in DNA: TGTGCCAGCAGCGTAGATACAGGTTATGTCCCCTCCTACGAGCAGTACTTC.

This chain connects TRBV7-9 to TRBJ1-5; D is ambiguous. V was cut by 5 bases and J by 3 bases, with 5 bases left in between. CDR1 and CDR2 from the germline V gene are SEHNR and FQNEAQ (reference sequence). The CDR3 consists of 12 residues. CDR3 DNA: TGTGCCAGCAGCCTCCTCAATCAGCCCCAGCATTTT. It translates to CASSLLNQPQHF.

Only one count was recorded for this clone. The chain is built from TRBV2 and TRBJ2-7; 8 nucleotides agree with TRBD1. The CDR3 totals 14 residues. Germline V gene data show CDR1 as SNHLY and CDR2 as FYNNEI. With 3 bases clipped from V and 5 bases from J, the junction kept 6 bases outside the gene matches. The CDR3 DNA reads TGTGCCAGCAGTGAGGCGGACAGGGTTAACGAGCAGTACTTC. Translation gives CASSEADRVNEQYF.

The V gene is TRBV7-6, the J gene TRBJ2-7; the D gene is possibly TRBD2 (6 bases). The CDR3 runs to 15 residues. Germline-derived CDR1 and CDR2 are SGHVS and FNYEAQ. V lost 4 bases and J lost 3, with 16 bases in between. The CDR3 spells CASSYGGPGGYEQYF. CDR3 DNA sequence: TGTGCCAGCAGCTATGGCGGGCCCGGGGGCTACGAGCAGTACTTC.

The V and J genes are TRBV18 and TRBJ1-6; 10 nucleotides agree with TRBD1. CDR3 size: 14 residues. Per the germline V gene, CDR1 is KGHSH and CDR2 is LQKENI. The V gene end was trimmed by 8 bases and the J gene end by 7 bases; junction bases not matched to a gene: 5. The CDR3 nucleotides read TGTGCCAGCACTGGACAGGGGGAGAATTCACCCCTCCACTTT. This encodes CASTGQGENSPLHF.

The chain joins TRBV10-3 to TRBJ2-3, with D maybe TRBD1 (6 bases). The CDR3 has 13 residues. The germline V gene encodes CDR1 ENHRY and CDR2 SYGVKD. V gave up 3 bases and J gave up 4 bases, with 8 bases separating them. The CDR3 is CAISEQGPDTQYF. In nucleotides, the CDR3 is TGTGCCATCAGTGAACAGGGCCCAGATACGCAGTATTTT.

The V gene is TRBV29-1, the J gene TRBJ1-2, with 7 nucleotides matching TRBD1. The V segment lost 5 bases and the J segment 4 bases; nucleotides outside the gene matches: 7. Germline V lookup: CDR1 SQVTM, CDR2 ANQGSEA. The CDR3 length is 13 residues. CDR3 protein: CSVLYRGSYGYTF. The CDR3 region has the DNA TGCAGCGTTTTATACAGGGGCTCCTATGGCTACACCTTC.

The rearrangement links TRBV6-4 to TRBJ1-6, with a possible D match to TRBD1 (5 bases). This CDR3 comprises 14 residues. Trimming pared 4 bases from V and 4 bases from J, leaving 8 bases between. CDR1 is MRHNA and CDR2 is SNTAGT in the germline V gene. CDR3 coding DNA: TGTGCCAGCAGTGGGGGCCCTTATAATTCACCCCTCCACTTT. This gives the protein CASSGGPYNSPLHF.

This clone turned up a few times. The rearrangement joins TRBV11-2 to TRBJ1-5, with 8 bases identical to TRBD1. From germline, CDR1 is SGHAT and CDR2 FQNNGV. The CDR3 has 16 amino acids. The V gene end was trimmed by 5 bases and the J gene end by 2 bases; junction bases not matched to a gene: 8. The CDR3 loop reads CASSRGTGSGNQPQHF. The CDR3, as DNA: TGTGCCAGCAGCCGCGGGACAGGTTCTGGCAATCAGCCCCAGCATTTT.

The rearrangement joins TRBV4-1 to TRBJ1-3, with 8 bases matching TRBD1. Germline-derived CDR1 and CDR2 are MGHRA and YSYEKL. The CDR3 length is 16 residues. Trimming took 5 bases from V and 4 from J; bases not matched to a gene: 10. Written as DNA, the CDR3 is TGCGCCAGCAGCGTAGAGGGACAGGTGCGAGGAAACACCATATATTTT. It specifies CASSVEGQVRGNTIYF.

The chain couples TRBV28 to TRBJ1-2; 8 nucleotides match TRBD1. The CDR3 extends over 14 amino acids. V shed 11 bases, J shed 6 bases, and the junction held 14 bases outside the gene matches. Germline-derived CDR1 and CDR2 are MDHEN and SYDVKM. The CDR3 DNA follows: TGTGCCGGGTCGAAATCAGGGGGCGCAAATGGCTACACCTTC. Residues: CAGSKSGGANGYTF.

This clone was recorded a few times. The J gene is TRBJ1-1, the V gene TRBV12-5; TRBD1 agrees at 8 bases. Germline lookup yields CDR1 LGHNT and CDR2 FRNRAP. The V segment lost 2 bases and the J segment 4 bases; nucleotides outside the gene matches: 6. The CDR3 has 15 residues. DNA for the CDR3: TGTGCTAGTGGTTTGATCGAACAGGGGGTCACTGAAGCTTTCTTT. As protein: CASGLIEQGVTEAFF.

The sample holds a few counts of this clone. The DNA of the CDR3 is TGTGCCAGCAGCTTAAGGGGTCGGTTTACTGAAGCTTTCTTT. This codes for CASSLRGRFTEAFF. The chain recombines TRBV7-9 with TRBJ1-1, with D possibly TRBD1 on 5 matching bases. This CDR3 region has 14 residues. The germline CDR1 and CDR2 sequences are SEHNR and FQNEAQ (reference sequence). V lost 2 bases to trimming and J lost 5 bases, with 12 bases between them.

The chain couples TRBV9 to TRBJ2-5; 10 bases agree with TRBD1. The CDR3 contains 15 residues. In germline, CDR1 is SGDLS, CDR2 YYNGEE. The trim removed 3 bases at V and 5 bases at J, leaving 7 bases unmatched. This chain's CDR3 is CASSAAGTGVETQYF. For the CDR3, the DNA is TGTGCCAGCAGCGCGGCCGGGACAGGGGTTGAGACCCAGTACTTC. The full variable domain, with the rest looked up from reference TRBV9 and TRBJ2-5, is DSGVTQTPKHLITATGQRVTLRCSPRSGDLSVYWYQQSLDQGLQFLIQYYNGEERAKGNILERFSAQQFPDLHSELNLSSLELGDSALYFCASSAAGTGVETQYFGPGTRLLVL.

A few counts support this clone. CDR3 region: CASSTSGLPYSTYYNEQFF. CDR3 nucleotide sequence: TGTGCCAGTAGTACTTCGGGACTTCCCTACAGTACCTACTACAATGAGCAGTTCTTC. This chain links TRBV19 with TRBJ2-1, with D possibly being TRBD2 (6 bases). Germline V gene sequence: CDR1 LNHDA, CDR2 SQIVND (reference sequence). The CDR3 runs 19 residues. Trimming pared 4 bases from V and 3 bases from J, leaving 25 bases between.

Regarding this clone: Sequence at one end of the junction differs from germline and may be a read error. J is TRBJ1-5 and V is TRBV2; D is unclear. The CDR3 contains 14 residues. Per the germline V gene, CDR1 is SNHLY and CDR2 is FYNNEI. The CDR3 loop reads CASSEVPGNQPQHF. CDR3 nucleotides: TGTGCCAGCAGTGAGGTCCCAGGCAACCAGCCCCAGCATTTT. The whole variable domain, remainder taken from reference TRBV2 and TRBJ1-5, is EPEVTQTPSHQVTQMGQEVILRCVPISNHLYFYWYRQILGQKVEFLVSFYNNEISEKSEIFDDQFSVERPDGSNFTLKIRSTKLEDSAMYFCASSEVPGNQPQHFGDGTRLSIL.

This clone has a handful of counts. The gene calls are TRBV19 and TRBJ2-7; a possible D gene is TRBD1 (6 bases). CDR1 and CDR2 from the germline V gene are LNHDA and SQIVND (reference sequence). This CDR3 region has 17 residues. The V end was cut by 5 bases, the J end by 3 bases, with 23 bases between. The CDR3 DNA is TGTGCCAGTAGTGCTGACACAGGGACGACCTACCTCTACGAGCAGTACTTC. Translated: CASSADTGTTYLYEQYF.

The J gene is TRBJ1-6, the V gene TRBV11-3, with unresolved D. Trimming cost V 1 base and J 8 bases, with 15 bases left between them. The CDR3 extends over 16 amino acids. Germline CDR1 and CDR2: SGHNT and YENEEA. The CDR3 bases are TGTGCCAGCAGCTTAGCGTATCCAATCGGGGATTCACCCCTCCACTTT. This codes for CASSLAYPIGDSPLHF.

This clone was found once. The CDR3, as DNA: TGTGCCAGCAGCCTGCAGGTGAATACGCAGTATTTT. Translation gives CASSLQVNTQYF. The chain combines TRBV5-4 with TRBJ2-3; no clear D. V gave up 4 bases and J gave up 7 bases, with 10 bases separating them. The CDR3 runs to 12 residues. In germline, CDR1 is SGHNT, CDR2 YYREEE (reference sequence). The entire variable domain, with the rest obtained from reference TRBV5-4 and TRBJ2-3, is as follows: ETGVTQSPTHLIKTRGQQVTLRCSSQSGHNTVSWYQQALGQGPQFIFQYYREEENGRGNFPPRFSGLQFPNYSSELNVNALELDDSALYLCASSLQVNTQYFGPGTRLTVL.